Below, 15 T cell receptor beta chains from the same sample are listed, as sequenced in a study of T cells expressing NK-cell markers. TCRdb re-called the 5' RACE reads; every CDR3 protein appears as one record, without DNA. This sample contains 500,000 to 600,000 distinct CDR3 sequences. What was sequenced was blood T cells: a sorted CD56 or NKG2C T cell subset, CD4+ or CD8+ T cells, or bulk PBMC T cells (not recorded which). These receptors all stem from a man aged 18-30 years in good health.

CDR3 residues: CASSMGTVTATQHF. The chain links TRBV19 to TRBJ1-5; TCRdb names TRBD1, which stays unverified in the absence of DNA. CDR3 size: 14 residues. The germline V gene encodes CDR1 LNHDA and CDR2 SQIVND (reference sequence).

This chain links TRBV6-5 with TRBJ1-2. CDR3 length: 15 residues. Germline CDR1 and CDR2: MNHEY and SVGAGI. The CDR3 sequence: CASSYSEISGYGYTF.

The CDR3: CASSPLAGREYEQYF. J is TRBJ2-7 and V is TRBV6-1; TCRdb selects TRBD1, and the lack of DNA leaves this call unchecked. The CDR3 is made up of 15 amino acids. Germline CDR1 reads MNHNS; CDR2 reads SASEGT.

J is TRBJ2-7 and V is TRBV6-5; checking the TCRdb D call of TRBD1 is not possible without DNA. This CDR3 has 16 amino acids. Germline assignment: CDR1 MNHEY and CDR2 SVGAGI. CDR3 protein: CASSSSRGQVYYEQYF.

The chain combines TRBV7-6 with TRBJ1-6; absent DNA, TCRdb's TRBD1 call cannot be checked. The CDR3 sequence is 14 residues long. Germline loops: CDR1 SGHVS, CDR2 FNYEAQ. CDR3 loop: CASSTKGGVSPLHF.

The chain links TRBV9 to TRBJ1-3. The length of the CDR3 is 15 residues. Germline V gives CDR1 SGDLS, CDR2 YYNGEE. The CDR3 spells CASSSRQSSGNTIYF.

The chain uses TRBV7-2 and TRBJ2-3; TCRdb gives TRBD1 as the D gene, but with no DNA this cannot be confirmed. The CDR3 covers 15 residues. Germline V gives CDR1 SGHTA, CDR2 FQGNSA. This CDR3 reads CASSPLDTSTDTQYF.

The V call is TRBV11-2, the J call TRBJ1-1; absent DNA, TCRdb's TRBD1 call cannot be checked. Germline V gene lookup returns CDR1 SGHAT and CDR2 FQNNGV. This CDR3 spans 14 amino acids. The CDR3 loop is CASSLEGRTTEAFF. The full variable domain, its missing parts supplied by reference TRBV11-2 and TRBJ1-1, is EAGVAQSPRYKIIEKRQSVAFWCNPISGHATLYWYQQILGQGPKLLIQFQNNGVVDDSQLPKDRFSAERLKGVDSTLKIQPAKLEDSAVYLCASSLEGRTTEAFFGQGTRLTVV.

The J gene is TRBJ1-2, the V gene TRBV7-9. CDR3 length: 13 amino acids. Per the germline V gene, CDR1 is SEHNR and CDR2 is FQNEAQ (reference sequence). The CDR3 protein is CASSSGVTYGYTF.

The chain recombines TRBV30 with TRBJ1-1; TCRdb lists TRBD1, though no DNA is available to test this call. Germline CDR1 and CDR2: GTSNPN and SVGIG (reference sequence). There are 15 residues in the CDR3. This CDR3 reads CAWAKQGPGDTEAFF.

The V gene is TRBV6-1, the J gene TRBJ2-3; TCRdb's assignment of TRBD1 cannot be checked, as there is no DNA. CDR3 size: 18 residues. CDR1 is MNHNS and CDR2 is SASEGT in the germline V gene. CDR3 amino acids: CASNPTGSEAGVTDTQYF.

The chain links TRBV28 to TRBJ2-7; TCRdb names TRBD1, which stays unverified in the absence of DNA. The CDR3 has 15 amino acids. Germline V gene data show CDR1 as MDHEN and CDR2 as SYDVKM. The CDR3 here is CASSNPGQGLYEQYF. The full variable domain, in which reference TRBV28 and TRBJ2-7 provide the parts outside the CDR3, is DVKVTQSSRYLVKRTGEKVFLECVQDMDHENMFWYRQDPGLGLRLIYFSYDVKMKEKGDIPEGYSVSREKKERFSLILESASTNQTSMYLCASSNPGQGLYEQYFGPGTRLTVT.

The chain recombines TRBV12-3 or TRBV12-4 with TRBJ1-2; lacking DNA, the TRBD1 call made by TCRdb goes unchecked. This CDR3 has 14 residues. CDR3 in amino acids: CASSGGTGSTGYTF.

J is TRBJ1-5 and V is TRBV21-1; the D call of TRBD1 rests on TCRdb alone, since no DNA is present to check it. TRBV21-1 is a pseudogene locus. This CDR3 is built from 17 residues. CDR3 region: CASSKLQGQLNNQPQHF.

The chain links TRBV7-3 to TRBJ2-3; TCRdb's D gene call, TRBD1, goes unchecked for lack of DNA. Germline CDR1 is SGHTA and CDR2 is FQGTGA. The CDR3 is 15 residues long. CDR3 in amino acids: CASSQGTGDTDTQYF.